This TCR beta chain was captured by sequencing in a study of shared clonotypes between healthy human individuals. Germline assignment: CDR1 MDHEN and CDR2 SYDVKM. Deletions cut 6 bases from V and 4 bases from J, with 15 bases between. CDR3 size: 14 residues. Sequencing used immunoSEQ multiplex PCR; TCRdb keeps in-frame clones, though not all of them. The data contain over a million clones, approximately 68% of them singletons. The TCR sequence derives from a man between 18 and 35 years old in good health. This chain connects TRBV28 to TRBJ2-5, with D possibly being TRBD2 (6 bases). Input material: memory CD4+ T cells sorted from blood. Subset of the sample: CD45RA-negative fraction. The CDR3 spells CASSTGTLRETQYF. The CDR3 coding sequence is TGTGCCAGCAGCACCGGGACTTTGCGAGAGACCCAGTACTTC.